This TCR beta chain comes out of a study of cytomegalovirus exposure and HLA in healthy donors. Study-level background: There were 65 million to 85 million unique TCRs (from HLA-typed donors) in an early data release.

The PCR had 60 Vbeta and 13 Jbeta primers. Here immunoSEQ multiplex PCR was the method, and the copy in TCRdb shows in-frame clones only, minus some. The data show approximately 150,000 clones, 80% to 85% seen once. With regard to this clone: Its target is not known.

Germline CDR1 and CDR2: SGHRS and YFSETQ. This CDR3 region has 13 residues. The J segment lost 2 bases and the V segment lost 6 bases, leaving 3 bases of the junction unmatched. Study-wide results and limits: Usually a TCR sequence was rare, but some public TCRs were found in many donors. Associated with cytomegalovirus, according to the listing, were 150 to 200 TCR beta chains.

Sequenced sample: PBMCs. The sequence derives from a woman aged 25 to 39 in good health and CMV-seronegative. The chain is built from TRBV5-1 and TRBJ2-7, with 9 nucleotides matching TRBD2. The CDR3 DNA is TGCGCCAGCAATAGCGGGAGTACCTACGAGCAGTACTTC. Protein product: CASNSGSTYEQYF.